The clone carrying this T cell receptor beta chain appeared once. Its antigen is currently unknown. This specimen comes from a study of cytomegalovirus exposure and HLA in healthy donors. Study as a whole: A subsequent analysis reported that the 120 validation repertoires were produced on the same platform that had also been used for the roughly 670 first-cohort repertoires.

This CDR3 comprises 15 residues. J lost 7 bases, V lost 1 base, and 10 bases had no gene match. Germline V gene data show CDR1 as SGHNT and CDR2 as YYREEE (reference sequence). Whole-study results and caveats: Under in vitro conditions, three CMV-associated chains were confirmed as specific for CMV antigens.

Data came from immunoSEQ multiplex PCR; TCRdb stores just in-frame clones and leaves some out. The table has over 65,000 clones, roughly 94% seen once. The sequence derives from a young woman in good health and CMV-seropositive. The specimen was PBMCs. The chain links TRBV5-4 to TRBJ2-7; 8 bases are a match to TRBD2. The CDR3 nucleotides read TGTGCCAGCAGCTTGATGGCGGGGGGTTTGGATGAGCAGTACTTC. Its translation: CASSLMAGGLDEQYF.